The 31 T cell receptor beta chains presented below share a single source sample, sequenced in a study of T cells in Graves' hyperthyroidism and ophthalmopathy. Amplification of TCR beta CDR3 regions was performed using RNA transcripts as template. A set of HTBI primers served as the primers for a first-round RT-PCR of the TCR CDR3. TCRdb passed the multiplex PCR reads through MiXCR, listing each CDR3 protein once. The sample lists about half a million distinct CDR3 sequences, 20% seen once, with around 27% in the top ten. The sequencing input was blood. These receptors all stem from a man aged 18 to 30 with Graves' hyperthyroidism.

Ten or more counts support this clonotype. The chain joins TRBV12-3 or TRBV12-4 to TRBJ1-2; TRBD1 matches at 10 bases. CDR3 length: 16 amino acids. With 5 bases clipped from V and 0 bases from J, the junction kept 6 bases outside the gene matches. The CDR3 DNA follows: TGTGCCAGCAGTCCCGGACAGGGGGAGACTAACTATGGCTACACCTTC. It is translated as CASSPGQGETNYGYTF.

This clonotype was counted at least ten times. The genes are TRBV6-1 and TRBJ2-5, with TRBD2 matching 8 bases. V lost 4 bases to trimming and J lost 2 bases; unmatched junction nucleotides: 15. Germline values: CDR1 MNHNS, CDR2 SASEGT. The CDR3 consists of 18 residues. The CDR3 DNA reads TGTGCCAGCAGTGGCCCCGGACGAGCGGGGGATTCGCAAGAGACCCAGTACTTC. Residues: CASSGPGRAGDSQETQYF.

This clonotype has at least ten counts. This chain links TRBV28 with TRBJ2-5, with 8 nucleotides matching TRBD1. This CDR3 comprises 15 residues. V dropped 6 bases and J dropped 1; count of bases not matched to a gene: 7. From germline, CDR1 is MDHEN and CDR2 SYDVKM. The CDR3: CASRNRGYPQETQYF. In nucleotides, the CDR3 is TGTGCCAGCAGAAACAGGGGGTACCCCCAAGAGACCCAGTACTTC.

The chain has TRBV6-1 and TRBJ2-5; D remains ambiguous. Trimming removed 6 bases at V and 0 bases at J, with 11 bases between. The CDR3 is made up of 14 amino acids. The V gene's germline CDR1 is MNHNS and CDR2 SASEGT. Here the CDR3 reads CASRTEEYQETQYF. In DNA form, the CDR3 reads TGTGCCAGCAGAACAGAGGAATACCAAGAGACCCAGTACTTC.

The table lists this clonotype with many counts. The gene calls are TRBV29-1 and TRBJ1-3; 9 bases are a match to TRBD1. This CDR3 has 14 amino acids. The germline V gene has CDR1 SQVTM and CDR2 ANQGSEA. V shed 7 bases, J shed 0 bases, and the junction held 4 bases outside the gene matches. The CDR3 DNA follows: TGCAGCGCGGGGACAGGGAACTCTGGAAACACCATATATTTT. Its protein is CSAGTGNSGNTIYF.

This clonotype was observed at least ten times. This chain joins TRBV12-3 or TRBV12-4 and TRBJ2-7; D might be TRBD1 or TRBD2, each matching 5 bases. The CDR3 runs to 13 residues. V was cut by 2 bases and J by 2 bases, with 7 bases left in between. CDR3 protein: CASSLKGPYEQYF. For the CDR3, the DNA is TGTGCCAGCAGTTTAAAGGGACCCTACGAGCAGTACTTC.

This clonotype was recorded many times. The rearrangement uses TRBV28 and TRBJ2-2, with D tentatively TRBD1 or TRBD2 (5 bases each). Germline CDR1 and CDR2: MDHEN and SYDVKM. The V gene lost 3 bases and the J gene lost 4 bases, with 12 bases spanning the gap. The CDR3 has 15 residues. The CDR3 nucleotides are TGTGCCAGCAGTTTCGGGACCTCGAGCACCGGGGAGCTGTTTTTT. Translated, it gives CASSFGTSSTGELFF.

This clonotype was seen repeatedly, ten times or more. The gene calls are TRBV19 and TRBJ1-1, with D possibly matching TRBD1 (6 bases). The V end was cut by 7 bases, the J end by 1 base, with 13 bases between. The germline gives CDR1 LNHDA, CDR2 SQIVND (reference sequence). This CDR3 is built from 14 residues. CDR3 loop: CASTIGGGNTEAFF. In DNA, the CDR3 is TGTGCCAGTACTATCGGGGGCGGGAACACTGAAGCTTTCTTT.

This clonotype was observed a few times. The chain combines TRBV24-1 with TRBJ2-7, with a possible D match to TRBD1 (5 bases). The CDR3 sequence is 14 residues long. Germline CDR1 KGHDR, CDR2 SFDVKD. Trimming cost V 9 bases and J 1 base, with 15 bases left between them. CDR3 loop: CATRSQGKSYEQYF. In nucleotides, the CDR3 is TGTGCCACCCGCTCCCAGGGAAAGTCCTACGAGCAGTACTTC.

This clonotype was observed at least ten times. J is TRBJ2-5 and V is TRBV6-1, with D tentatively TRBD2 (6 bases). Per the germline V gene, CDR1 is MNHNS and CDR2 is SASEGT. The CDR3 consists of 13 residues. The ends were cut back, 2 bases at V and 4 bases at J, with 8 bases in the middle. CDR3 amino acids: CASSERGGETQYF. CDR3 DNA: TGTGCCAGCAGTGAACGGGGAGGAGAGACCCAGTACTTC.

The rearrangement joins TRBV11-1 to TRBJ2-7, with 9 nucleotides matching TRBD1. Germline CDR1 and CDR2: SGHAT and FQDESV (reference sequence). Germline trimming cut 1 base from V and 0 bases from J; bases unmatched to any gene: 4. The CDR3 sequence is 16 residues long. This chain's CDR3 is CASSLVVGQGSYEQYF. The CDR3 bases are TGTGCCAGCAGCTTAGTGGTGGGACAGGGCTCCTACGAGCAGTACTTC. Supplemented by reference TRBV11-1 and TRBJ2-7, the full variable domain reads EAEVAQSPRYKITEKSQAVAFWCDPISGHATLYWYRQILGQGPELLVQFQDESVVDDSQLPKDRFSAERLKGVDSTLKIQPAELGDSAMYLCASSLVVGQGSYEQYFGPGTRLTVT.

The gene calls are TRBV6-2 or TRBV6-3 and TRBJ2-7, with D perhaps assigned TRBD1 or TRBD2 (5 bases each). V gave up 8 bases and J gave up 7 bases, with 21 bases separating them. This CDR3 region has 14 residues. Germline assignment: CDR1 MNHEY and CDR2 SVGEGT. CDR3: CASAWGTRGYEQYF. For the CDR3, the DNA is TGTGCCAGCGCTTGGGGGACGCGCGGCTATGAGCAGTACTTC.

This clonotype was detected only a few times. The chain joins TRBV6-2 or TRBV6-3 to TRBJ1-1, with a possible D match to TRBD1 (5 bases). The CDR3 loop spans 13 amino acids. V was cut by 7 bases and J by 0 bases, with 9 bases left in between. CDR1 is MNHEY, CDR2 SVGEGT, per germline. The CDR3 DNA sequence: TGTGCCAGCACCGCGGACATGAACACTGAAGCTTTCTTT. This codes for CASTADMNTEAFF.

This clonotype has a count of ten or more. This chain uses TRBV3-2 with TRBJ2-7; the D call TRBD1 from the table was never checked on the DNA. TRBV3-2 is annotated as a pseudogene. This CDR3 is 15 amino acids long. The CDR3 here is CASSQEAGTAYVQYF. The CDR3 nucleotides are TGTGCCAGCAGCCAAGAGGCCGGGACAGCCTACGTGCAGTACTTC.

This clonotype was detected ten times or more. V usage is TRBV6-1 and J usage is TRBJ2-7; D unclear. The CDR3 length is 14 residues. CDR1 and CDR2 (germline): MNHNS, SASEGT. The germline V and J ends were trimmed by 6 bases and 5 bases, with 17 bases remaining between them. The CDR3 here is CASRRTGFGDEQYF. The CDR3 bases are TGTGCCAGCAGACGAACCGGATTTGGAGACGAGCAGTACTTC.

This clonotype was seen a handful of times. The chain combines TRBV20-1 with TRBJ2-7; 8 nucleotides align to TRBD2. CDR1 is DFQATT, CDR2 SNEGSKA, per germline (reference sequence). The CDR3 is made up of 13 amino acids. The V gene end was trimmed by 8 bases and the J gene end by 4 bases; junction bases not matched to a gene: 10. The CDR3 is CSPVGGAMYEQYF. For the CDR3, the DNA is TGCAGTCCGGTCGGGGGGGCCATGTACGAGCAGTACTTC.

This chain uses TRBV6-1 with TRBJ1-2; D not resolved. The CDR3 has 12 residues. The V end was cut by 6 bases, the J end by 7 bases, with 12 bases between. Germline CDR1 and CDR2: MNHNS and SASEGT. The CDR3 DNA sequence: TGTGCCAGCAGCACAGATCCGGGTGGCTACACCTTC. Translating gives CASSTDPGGYTF.

This clonotype showed up just a few times. The genes are TRBV12-3 or TRBV12-4 and TRBJ2-5; TRBD1 is a possible D gene (6 bases). The CDR3 is 15 residues long. Trimming removed 3 bases at V and 0 bases at J, with 11 bases between. CDR3 region: CASSLVRGYQETQYF. The CDR3 DNA reads TGTGCCAGCAGTTTGGTCAGGGGCTACCAAGAGACCCAGTACTTC.

The chain carries TRBV6-5 and TRBJ2-7, with no clear D. Germline V gene data show CDR1 as MNHEY and CDR2 as SVGAGI. V was clipped by 3 bases and J by 3 bases, with 6 bases between them. This CDR3 is built from 12 residues. The CDR3 sequence is CASSYLYYEQYF. The CDR3 coding sequence is TGTGCCAGCAGTTATCTGTACTACGAGCAGTACTTC.

On this clonotype itself: At one boundary the junction diverges from the germline segment, which might be a read error. This CDR3 is CASNESPRLNRPQHF. CDR3 nucleotide sequence: TGTGCCAGCAATGAATCCCCCAGGCTCAATCGGCCCCAGCATTTT. The chain has TRBV6-1 and TRBJ1-5; no clear D. The V gene's germline CDR1 is MNHNS and CDR2 SASEGT. The CDR3 is made up of 15 amino acids.

This clonotype was counted at least ten times. The chain joins TRBV7-8 to TRBJ1-5; D is perhaps TRBD1 (6 bases). The V gene lost 5 bases and the J gene lost 4 bases, with 12 bases spanning the gap. The germline CDR1 and CDR2 sequences are SGHVS and FQNEAQ. CDR3 length: 14 residues. CDR3 region: CASSRDRTNQPQHF. The CDR3 coding sequence is TGTGCCAGCAGCCGAGACAGGACTAATCAGCCCCAGCATTTT.

This rearrangement joins TRBV12-3 or TRBV12-4 to TRBJ2-5; D might be TRBD2 (5 bases). The CDR3 contains 14 residues. The V gene lost 5 bases and the J gene lost 5 bases, with 15 bases spanning the gap. CDR3 amino acids: CASSPRLSWETQYF. CDR3 nucleotide sequence: TGTGCCAGCAGTCCCCGACTATCCTGGGAGACCCAGTACTTC.

The chain has TRBV15 and TRBJ1-6, with D unclear. Germline V gene sequence: CDR1 LNHNV, CDR2 YYDKDF (reference sequence). V lost 10 bases and J lost 1, with 8 bases in between. CDR3 length: 13 amino acids. The CDR3: CASQVSYNSPLHF. The DNA of the CDR3 is TGTGCCAGCCAGGTTTCCTATAATTCACCCCTCCACTTT.

This clonotype was observed at least ten times. The V gene is TRBV12-3 or TRBV12-4, the J gene TRBJ2-5; no reliable D call. CDR3 length: 11 residues. The germline V and J ends were trimmed by 8 bases and 7 bases, with 11 bases remaining between them. The CDR3 DNA is TGTGCCAGCTTTCCCCGTGGGACCCAGTACTTC. As protein: CASFPRGTQYF.

This clonotype came up a few times. A read error may be the cause here, since a much bigger clone is one base away. Since the CDR3 does not end with the conserved phenylalanine or tryptophan, this likely comes from a read error. The rearrangement uses TRBV20-1 and TRBJ1-1, with D uncertain. This CDR3 has 14 amino acids. CDR1 and CDR2 (germline): DFQATT, SNEGSKA (reference sequence). V lost 6 bases, J lost 4 bases, and 18 bases lay in between. In DNA form, the CDR3 reads TGCAGTGCCGCATACAGTGTCGAGGGCACTGAAGCTTTCTTG. It codes for CSAAYSVEGTEAFL.

This clonotype showed up many times. CDR3 coding DNA: TGTGCCAGCAGTGGACAGCACGCGAACACCGGGGAGCTGTTTTTT. This translates into CASSGQHANTGELFF. This chain joins TRBV6-1 and TRBJ2-2; a possible D gene is TRBD1 (5 bases). V was pared by 4 bases and J by 0 bases, with 9 bases between. Germline CDR1 is MNHNS and CDR2 is SASEGT. The CDR3 totals 15 residues.

The rearrangement links TRBV12-3 or TRBV12-4 to TRBJ2-6; no clear D gene. V was clipped by 2 bases and J by 1 base, with 12 bases between them. The CDR3 sequence is 17 residues long. For the CDR3, the DNA is TGTGCCAGCAGTTTACAGGCCGGTGGGTCTGGGGCCAACGTCCTGACTTTC. The encoded protein is CASSLQAGGSGANVLTF.

This clonotype was counted ten times or more. The V gene is TRBV29-1, the J gene TRBJ2-7, with D uncertain. V gave up 4 bases and J gave up 0 bases, with 10 bases separating them. The germline CDR1 and CDR2 sequences are SQVTM and ANQGSEA. The CDR3 runs to 13 residues. This CDR3 reads CSVAIGSSYEQYF. The CDR3 region has the DNA TGCAGCGTTGCGATTGGCAGCTCCTACGAGCAGTACTTC.

This sequence joins TRBV4-1 and TRBJ1-5, with D hard to call. With 1 base removed from V and 5 bases from J, the gap between germline ends came to 9 bases. Germline loops: CDR1 MGHRA, CDR2 YSYEKL. This CDR3 is built from 14 residues. The CDR3 sequence: CASSQGPRDQPQHF. CDR3 in DNA: TGCGCCAGCAGCCAAGGGCCCAGAGATCAGCCCCAGCATTTT.

This clonotype was found many times. V and J are TRBV7-2 and TRBJ2-5, with D possibly TRBD2 on 5 matching bases. The CDR3 consists of 13 residues. Germline CDR1 SGHTA, CDR2 FQGNSA. V lost 5 bases to trimming and J lost 6 bases, with 13 bases between them. The CDR3 DNA sequence: TGTGCCAGCAGCCCCGCCTCGGGAAAGACCCAGTACTTC. As protein: CASSPASGKTQYF.

The chain employs TRBV10-3 and TRBJ1-1; 7 bases map to TRBD1. This CDR3 region has 12 residues. Losses at the gene ends were 6 bases for V and 7 bases for J; bases not matched to a gene: 5. Germline V lookup: CDR1 ENHRY, CDR2 SYGVKD. CDR3 protein: CAISPGGNEAFF. As DNA, the CDR3 is TGTGCCATCAGCCCAGGGGGGAATGAAGCTTTCTTT.